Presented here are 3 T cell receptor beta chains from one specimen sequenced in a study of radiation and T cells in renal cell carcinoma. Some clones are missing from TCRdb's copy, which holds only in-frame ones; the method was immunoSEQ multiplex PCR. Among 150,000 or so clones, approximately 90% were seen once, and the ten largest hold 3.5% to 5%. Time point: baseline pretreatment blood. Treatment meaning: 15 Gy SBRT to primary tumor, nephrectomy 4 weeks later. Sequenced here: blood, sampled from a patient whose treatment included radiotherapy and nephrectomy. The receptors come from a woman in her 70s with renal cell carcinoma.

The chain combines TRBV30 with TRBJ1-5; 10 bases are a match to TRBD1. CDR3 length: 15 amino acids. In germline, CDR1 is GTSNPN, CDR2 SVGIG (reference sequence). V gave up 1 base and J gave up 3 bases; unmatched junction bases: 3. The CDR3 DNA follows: TGTGCCTGGAGTGCAGGGACAGGGGACAATCAGCCCCAGCATTTT. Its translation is CAWSAGTGDNQPQHF. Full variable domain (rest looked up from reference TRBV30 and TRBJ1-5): SQTIHQWPATLVQPVGSPLSLECTVEGTSNPNLYWYRQAAGRGLQLLFYSVGIGQISSEVPQNLSASRPQDRQFILSSKKLLLSDSGFYLCAWSAGTGDNQPQHFGDGTRLSIL.

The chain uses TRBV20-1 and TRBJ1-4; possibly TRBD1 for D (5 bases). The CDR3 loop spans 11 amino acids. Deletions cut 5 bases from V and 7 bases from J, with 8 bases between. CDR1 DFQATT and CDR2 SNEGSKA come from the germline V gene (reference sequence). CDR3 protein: CSAGGGEKLFF. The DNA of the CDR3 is TGCAGTGCTGGGGGGGGTGAAAAACTGTTTTTT.

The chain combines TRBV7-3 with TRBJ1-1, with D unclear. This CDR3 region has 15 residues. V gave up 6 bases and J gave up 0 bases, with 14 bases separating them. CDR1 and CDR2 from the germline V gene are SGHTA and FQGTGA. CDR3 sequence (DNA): TGTGCCAGCAGATCCCTCGGACGGATGAACACTGAAGCTTTCTTT. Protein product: CASRSLGRMNTEAFF.